This paragraph reports one T cell receptor beta chain. The antigen is unknown. The data belong to a study of OX40 agonist ivuxolimab in advanced cancers. Across the whole study: Dose-escalation patients had hepatocellular carcinoma, melanoma, renal cell or head and neck cancer.

The CDR3 is 13 residues long. Germline CDR1 is SGDLS and CDR2 is YYNGEE. V dropped 0 bases and J dropped 5 bases, with 8 bases sitting between them. Overall study results and limits: There were, on average, more expanded clones in CD8+ T cells than in CD4+.

Assay: immunoSEQ multiplex PCR; the TCRdb copy retains only in-frame clones and omits some. The sample consists of over 60,000 clones, approximately 89% of them appearing once. Patients were excluded for autoimmune disease history or systemic immunosuppression. Sampled blood was obtained at baseline, cycle 4 day 1, and cycle 7 day 1. This clonotype originated in an adult with an advanced solid tumor such as melanoma, head and neck, liver or kidney cancer. The V and J genes are TRBV9 and TRBJ2-5; D unclear. The starting material was CD4+ or CD8+ T cells sorted from blood, obtained in a trial of the OX40 agonist ivuxolimab. Written as DNA, the CDR3 is TGTGCCAGCAGCGTAGGACGTGGGGAGACCCAGTACTTC. Residues: CASSVGRGETQYF.